This TCR beta chain was sequenced for a study of kidney transplant recipient with SARS-CoV-2 infection. TCRdb reprocessed the reads with MiXCR, giving one entry per CDR3 protein. The table shows approximately 240,000 distinct CDR3 sequences, with under 30% occurring only once. Germline V gene lookup returns CDR1 MGHRA and CDR2 YSYEKL. The CDR3 runs 16 residues. This clonotype was recorded many times. This receptor was obtained from a male patient in his thirties who had COVID-19 and was a kidney transplant recipient. Part of the T cells may come from the graft donor. The chain carries TRBV4-1 and TRBJ2-3; the D gene is possibly TRBD2 (6 bases). The DNA end lines up better with TRBJ2-1; the J call may be wrong. The material sequenced was a blood sample, taken at baseline and between days 110 and 120 from a kidney transplant recipient. For the CDR3, the DNA is TGCGCCAGCAGCCAAGATTGGAGGGACCGAGGCGGTGAGCAGTTCTTC. It is translated as CASSQDWRDRGGEQFF.